Detailed here is one TCR beta chain. This record belongs to a study of patients and donors after allogeneic stem cell transplantation. The CDR3 sequence is 16 residues long. Per the germline V gene, CDR1 is SGHVS and CDR2 is FNYEAQ. The V and J ends lost 5 bases and 2 bases, in that order; junction bases with no gene match: 8. TCRdb re-analysed the RT-PCR reads in MiXCR, keeping a single row per CDR3 protein. The sample has about 150,000 distinct CDR3 sequences, 30% to 45% seen once. The receptor was derived from a human donor who was either an allogeneic HSCT recipient or a stem cell or donor lymphocyte infusion donor (not recorded which). It is not recorded whose cells these are; they may come from a transplant donor. The rearrangement joins TRBV7-6 to TRBJ2-3, with 9 bases identical to TRBD1. Sequencing was carried out using blood, either unsorted or a sorted T cell fraction (not recorded which). CDR3 protein: CASSTLTGGYTDTQYF. The CDR3 DNA sequence: TGTGCCAGCAGCACCCTGACAGGGGGGTACACAGATACGCAGTATTTT.